A selection of T cell receptor beta chains follows, all from one sample in a study of shared clonotypes between healthy human individuals. Assay: immunoSEQ multiplex PCR; the TCRdb copy retains only in-frame clones and omits some. The sample shows about 2 million clones, roughly 94% of them seen only once. The material sequenced was naive CD8+ T cells sorted from blood. The receptors here all came from a man aged 18 to 30 in good health. The CDR3 runs from the conserved cysteine through the conserved F or W. The D gene is left open where the match is weak. Clone size is stated in some rows and not others, as once, few, many or a class when expanded.

>TRBV27|once|TRBJ2-1|-
CASSLSPYNEQFF
TGTGCCAGCAGCCTCTCCCCCTACAATGAGCAGTTCTTC
>TRBV6-5|-|TRBJ2-2|-
CASSYRTRELFF
TGTGCCAGCAGTTACAGGACCAGGGAGCTGTTTTTT
>TRBV28|-|TRBJ2-3|TRBD1
CASSLGTGVRDTQYF
TGTGCCAGCAGTTTAGGAACAGGGGTGAGAGATACGCAGTATTTT
>TRBV19|-|TRBJ2-4|TRBD1
CASSIDLETGNIQYF
TGTGCCAGTAGTATAGATTTGGAGACAGGGAACATTCAGTACTTC
>TRBV5-1|once|TRBJ2-7|-
CASSFEGVGSYEQYF
TGCGCCAGCAGCTTTGAGGGCGTTGGATCCTACGAGCAGTACTTC
>TRBV27|-|TRBJ2-7|-
CASSLIHGEQYF
TGTGCCAGCAGTTTAATTCATGGCGAGCAGTACTTC
>TRBV5-6|once|TRBJ1-2|-
CASSLGDLYHGYTF
TGTGCCAGCAGCTTGGGGGACCTATACCATGGCTACACCTTC
>TRBV2|-|TRBJ2-1|TRBD2
CASRGFGLAGGGEQFF
TGTGCCAGCAGGGGTTTTGGACTAGCGGGAGGCGGTGAGCAGTTCTTC
>TRBV6-5|-|TRBJ1-5|-
CASSYTNNQPQHF
TGTGCCAGCAGTTATACCAACAATCAGCCCCAGCATTTT
>TRBV13|-|TRBJ1-2|TRBD1
CASSPFYDRGYGYTF
TGTGCCAGCAGCCCGTTCTACGACAGGGGCTATGGCTACACCTTC
>TRBV4-1|-|TRBJ2-7|-
CASSQEGLGGGYEQYF
TGCGCCAGCAGCCAAGAGGGTTTGGGGGGAGGATACGAGCAGTACTTC
>TRBV2|-|TRBJ1-4|-
CASSHEGVTLYEKLFF
TGTGCCAGCAGTCACGAGGGGGTGACACTGTATGAAAAACTGTTTTTT
>TRBV7-8|-|TRBJ2-1|-
CASSPPSRIQNEQFF
TGTGCCAGCAGCCCCCCGAGTCGCATCCAGAATGAGCAGTTCTTC
>TRBV11-2|-|TRBJ2-5|-
CASRAQETQYF
TGTGCCAGCAGGGCTCAAGAGACCCAGTACTTC
>TRBV6-6|-|TRBJ2-1|-
CASSYEASSYNEQFF
TGTGCCAGCAGTTACGAGGCCAGCTCCTACAATGAGCAGTTCTTC
>TRBV28|-|TRBJ1-5|-
CASSPTAGLAQHF
TGTGCCAGCAGTCCAACCGCGGGTTTGGCCCAGCATTTT
>TRBV7-9|-|TRBJ1-1|-
CASSLASTATEAFF
TGTGCCAGCAGCTTAGCATCGACAGCCACTGAAGCTTTCTTT
>TRBV15|-|TRBJ1-1|-
CATSLPRRDEAFF
TGTGCCACCAGCCTCCCTCGACGGGATGAAGCTTTCTTT
>TRBV4-1|-|TRBJ2-7|TRBD1
CASSQAQGLAYEQYF
TGCGCCAGCAGCCAAGCACAGGGGTTGGCCTACGAGCAGTACTTC
>TRBV6-1|-|TRBJ1-1|-
CASSELVGQGTEAFF
TGTGCCAGCAGTGAATTGGTGGGTCAAGGCACTGAAGCTTTCTTT
>TRBV6-5|-|TRBJ2-7|-
CASRSPRESSYEQYF
TGTGCCAGCAGATCCCCCAGGGAGAGCTCCTACGAGCAGTACTTC
>TRBV9|-|TRBJ2-7|TRBD1
CASSEGQGGPEQYF
TGTGCCAGCAGTGAAGGACAGGGTGGTCCCGAGCAGTACTTC
>TRBV28|few|TRBJ1-5|-
CASEGLGPGNQPQHF
TGTGCCAGCGAGGGGTTGGGTCCGGGCAATCAGCCCCAGCATTTT
>TRBV9|-|TRBJ2-1|-
CASSVGITNEQFF
TGTGCCAGCAGCGTAGGAATAACGAATGAGCAGTTCTTC
>TRBV4-1|-|TRBJ2-1|TRBD2
CASSQGLAGGDEQFF
TGCGCCAGCAGCCAAGGACTAGCGGGGGGGGATGAGCAGTTCTTC
>TRBV28|-|TRBJ2-7|-
CASSFREEQYF
TGTGCCAGCAGTTTTAGGGAAGAGCAGTACTTC
>TRBV19|-|TRBJ1-6|-
CASRWREYNSPLHF
TGTGCCAGTAGATGGAGGGAGTATAATTCACCCCTCCACTTT
>TRBV7-6|-|TRBJ2-3|-
CASSRFRTDTQYF
TGTGCCAGCAGCAGATTCCGCACAGATACGCAGTATTTT
>TRBV7-2|-|TRBJ2-1|-
CASSRWGGAYNEQFF
TGTGCCAGCAGCAGGTGGGGGGGCGCGTACAATGAGCAGTTCTTC
>TRBV5-1|once|TRBJ2-1|-
CASSLDGAFNEQFF
TGCGCCAGCAGCTTGGATGGAGCCTTCAATGAGCAGTTCTTC
>TRBV28|-|TRBJ2-7|-
CASSLLSGYEQYF
TGTGCCAGCAGTTTGCTCTCGGGCTACGAGCAGTACTTC
>TRBV28|once|TRBJ2-7|TRBD1
CASSPRTGHSYEQYF
TGTGCCAGCAGTCCGCGGACAGGTCACTCCTACGAGCAGTACTTC
>TRBV18|-|TRBJ2-7|TRBD1
CASSPPDRDYEQYF
TGTGCCAGCTCACCACCAGACAGGGACTACGAGCAGTACTTC
>TRBV13|-|TRBJ2-2|-
CASSSAGSGELFF
TGTGCCAGCAGCTCTGCGGGTTCCGGGGAGCTGTTTTTT
>TRBV27|-|TRBJ2-5|TRBD2
CASSLYTSGSETQYF
TGTGCCAGCAGTTTATATACTAGCGGGAGTGAGACCCAGTACTTC
>TRBV4-3|-|TRBJ2-1|-
CASSQVGGFNEQFF
TGCGCCAGCAGCCAGGTAGGGGGTTTTAATGAGCAGTTCTTC
>TRBV5-8|once|TRBJ2-7|-
CASSLDMGTYEQYF
TGTGCCAGCAGCTTGGATATGGGGACCTACGAGCAGTACTTC
>TRBV4-3|-|TRBJ2-1|TRBD2
CASSQDGGGRSYNEQFF
TGCGCCAGCAGCCAAGATGGCGGGGGAAGGTCCTACAATGAGCAGTTCTTC
>TRBV6-5|-|TRBJ1-2|TRBD1
CASSPGTGNYGYTF
TGTGCCAGCAGTCCCGGGACAGGGAACTATGGCTACACCTTC
>TRBV9|-|TRBJ2-5|TRBD1
CASSALTGGQETQYF
TGTGCCAGCAGCGCACTGACAGGGGGCCAAGAGACCCAGTACTTC
>TRBV13|once|TRBJ2-5|-
CASSTGTDQETQYF
TGTGCCAGCAGCACTGGGACGGACCAAGAGACCCAGTACTTC
>TRBV27|once|TRBJ2-7|-
CASSFPLGEQYF
TGTGCCAGCAGTTTCCCGCTGGGGGAGCAGTACTTC